This T cell receptor (beta chain) was captured in a study of tumor-infiltrating lymphocytes in localized non-small cell lung cancer. Germline CDR1 SGDLS, CDR2 YYNGEE. The CDR3 length is 15 residues. Deletions cut 5 bases from V and 0 bases from J, with 12 bases between. Note on this clone: Its matching antigen is unknown.

Notes on the study in general: TCRbeta sequencing showed higher T cell infiltration in tumors than uninvolved lung. No T-cell fraction difference was seen between IM1 and IM2 tumors. Each assay used a separate piece of the same tissue.

Sequenced by immunoSEQ multiplex PCR; TCRdb stores in-frame clones only, minus some. The repertoire consists of roughly 3,300 clones, with roughly three fifths occurring once and the leading ten covering around an eighth. V gene TRBV9 combines with J gene TRBJ1-5; D is unclear. The sequenced sample consisted of uninvolved lung tissue not adjacent to the tumor. The source is a human donor with non-small cell lung cancer. In DNA, the CDR3 is TGTGCCAGCAGTAGTGGAGGATATAGCAATCAGCCCCAGCATTTT. This encodes CASSSGGYSNQPQHF.